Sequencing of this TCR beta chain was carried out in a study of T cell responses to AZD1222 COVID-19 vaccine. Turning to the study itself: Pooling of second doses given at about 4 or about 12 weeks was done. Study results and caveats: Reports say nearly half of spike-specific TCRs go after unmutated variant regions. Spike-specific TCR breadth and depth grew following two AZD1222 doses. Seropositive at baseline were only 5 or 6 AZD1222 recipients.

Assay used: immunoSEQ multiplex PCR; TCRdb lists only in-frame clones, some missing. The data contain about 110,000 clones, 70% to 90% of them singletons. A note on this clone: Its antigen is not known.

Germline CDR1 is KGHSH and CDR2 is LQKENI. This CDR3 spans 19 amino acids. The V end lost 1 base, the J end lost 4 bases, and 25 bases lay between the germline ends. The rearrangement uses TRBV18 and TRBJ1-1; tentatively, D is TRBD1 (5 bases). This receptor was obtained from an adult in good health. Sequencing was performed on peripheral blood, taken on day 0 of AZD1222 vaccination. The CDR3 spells CASSPRSFGRVDLTTEAFF. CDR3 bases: TGTGCCAGCTCACCACGGTCTTTCGGCAGGGTTGATCTAACCACTGAAGCTTTCTTT.